In its sample, the clone carrying this T cell receptor (beta chain) was seen many times. Its antigen remains unknown. Amplified TCR beta CDR3 regions were obtained using RNA transcripts as template. An opening RT-PCR round employed HTBI primers and preceded a second-round multiplex PCR. Each CDR3 protein gets one entry after TCRdb re-called the multiplex PCR reads with MiXCR. The table lists about 400,000 distinct CDR3 sequences, around 17% of them singletons, with 1.6% in the top ten. The data originate from a study of Graves' ophthalmopathy and Graves' hyperthyroidism. Study-level points and caveats: A 13-signature model separated ophthalmopathy from stable hyperthyroidism, reaching roughly 85% sensitivity and roughly 81% specificity cross-validated.

Deletions cut 3 bases from V and 2 bases from J, with 11 bases between. The CDR3 spans 14 residues. Germline values: CDR1 DFQATT, CDR2 SNEGSKA (reference sequence). The V call is TRBV20-1, the J call TRBJ1-5; D unresolved. This TCR came from a woman younger than 35 with Graves' ophthalmopathy. The sample was peripheral blood. Written as DNA, the CDR3 is TGCAGTGCTAGCTCGTATGAGGGCAATCAGCCCCAGCATTTT. Translated, it gives CSASSYEGNQPQHF.